Listed below are T cell receptor beta chains from one sample, sequenced in a study of blood T cells in healthy people across ages. One entry per CDR3 protein, called by TCRdb with MiXCR from the 5' RACE reads. The repertoire includes fewer than 900,000 distinct CDR3 sequences, 49% of them detected once, and around 32% sits in the top ten. The material sequenced was blood. These receptors all come from a woman aged 55-69 years in good health. Both conserved end residues are part of each CDR3. Fields, in order: clone size, J gene, V gene, D gene, CDR3 protein, CDR3 DNA. The D gene is left open where the match is weak. The size entry is marked missing in some rows and otherwise reads once, few, many or a size class.

>.|TRBJ1-2|TRBV29-1|.
CSVGEDDGKNYGYTF
TGCAGCGTGGGGGAAGACGACGGAAAGAACTATGGCTACACCTTC
>.|TRBJ1-4|TRBV7-9|TRBD1
CASSTAGTGGEKLFF
TGTGCCAGCAGCACAGCCGGGACAGGAGGAGAAAAACTGTTTTTT
>few|TRBJ1-1|TRBV4-3|.
CASSHPGGNTEAFF
TGCGCCAGCAGCCACCCCGGAGGGAACACTGAAGCTTTCTTT
>.|TRBJ2-1|TRBV3-1|.
CASSQDLRAKQFF
TGTGCCAGCAGCCAAGATCTTAGGGCCAAGCAGTTCTTC
>.|TRBJ2-1|TRBV7-6|.
CASSLEAPHTRYNEQFF
TGTGCCAGCAGCTTAGAAGCCCCACATACTCGCTACAATGAGCAGTTCTTC
>few|TRBJ2-7|TRBV29-1|.
CSVESVDGTYEQYF
TGCAGCGTTGAGTCTGTCGACGGAACCTACGAGCAGTACTTC
>.|TRBJ1-6|TRBV4-2|.
CASSRQVGAMGNSPLHF
TGTGCCAGCAGCCGACAAGTAGGGGCGATGGGTAATTCACCCCTCCACTTT
>.|TRBJ2-7|TRBV2|TRBD1
CASRPDRGYEQYF
TGTGCCAGCAGGCCCGACAGGGGCTACGAGCAGTACTTC
>.|TRBJ2-7|TRBV29-1|TRBD1
CSVVRGQAIYEQYF
TGCAGCGTTGTCCGGGGACAGGCGATCTACGAGCAGTACTTC
>once|TRBJ1-5|TRBV10-3|TRBD1
CATRTGGQEPQHF
TGTGCCACGAGGACAGGGGGCCAGGAGCCCCAGCATTTT
>.|TRBJ2-7|TRBV15|.
CATSNPSSYEQYF
TGTGCCACCAGTAACCCGAGCTCCTACGAGCAGTACTTC